The next 27 T cell receptor beta chains were all read from a single sample in a study of cytomegalovirus exposure and HLA in healthy donors. The PCR employed 60 Vbeta primers together with 13 Jbeta primers. Libraries were prepared by immunoSEQ multiplex PCR; TCRdb keeps only in-frame clonotypes and omits some of them. The sample lists more than 130,000 clones; 80% were seen once. Sequences were obtained from PBMCs. These receptors all come from a man younger than 40 in good health and CMV-seronegative.

This clone was seen a few times. The CDR3 reads CASSIGAGQGAKREAFF. As DNA, the CDR3 is TGTGCCAGTAGTATTGGGGCCGGACAGGGGGCGAAGAGGGAAGCTTTCTTT. The chain recombines TRBV19 with TRBJ1-1; TRBD1 aligns across 11 bases. This CDR3 has 17 residues. Trimming cost V 3 bases and J 8 bases; bases outside gene matches: 14. Germline CDR1 is LNHDA and CDR2 is SQIVND (reference sequence).

In DNA form, the CDR3 reads TGTGCCAGCAGCGGGACAGGATACAATGAGCAGTTCTTC. Amino acids: CASSGTGYNEQFF. The chain combines TRBV9 with TRBJ2-1; 7 bases line up with TRBD1. Trimming cost V 3 bases and J 4 bases; bases outside gene matches: 1. CDR1 SGDLS and CDR2 YYNGEE come from the germline V gene. The CDR3 contains 13 residues.

The rearrangement links TRBV18 to TRBJ1-1, with TRBD1 identical over 7 bases. The CDR3 spans 15 residues. With 5 bases clipped from V and 3 bases from J, the junction kept 9 bases outside the gene matches. Germline-derived CDR1 and CDR2 are KGHSH and LQKENI. The CDR3 DNA sequence: TGTGCCAGCTCAGGTCTTAGGGGGCGAGACACTGAAGCTTTCTTT. Protein product: CASSGLRGRDTEAFF.

The chain combines TRBV2 with TRBJ2-6, with TRBD1 matching over 9 bases. CDR3 size: 18 residues. Losses at the gene ends were 4 bases for V and 0 bases for J; bases not matched to a gene: 7. Germline CDR1 is SNHLY and CDR2 is FYNNEI. In DNA, the CDR3 is TGTGCCAGCAGTGTTAGGGAGACAGGGGGCTCTGGGGCCAACGTCCTGACTTTC. Translating gives CASSVRETGGSGANVLTF.

This clone was found a few times. The chain recombines TRBV6-5 with TRBJ2-4, with D perhaps TRBD2 (6 bases). Trimming cost V 7 bases and J 4 bases, with 8 bases left between them. Germline V gene sequence: CDR1 MNHEY, CDR2 SVGAGI. The CDR3 is made up of 12 amino acids. The CDR3 DNA reads TGTGCCAGCACGGGGGTTAAAAACATTCAGTACTTC. Its protein product is CASTGVKNIQYF.

The CDR3 region has the DNA TGTGCCAGCAGTGAAACAGGGCCGGGGGGTGGCTACACCTTC. It specifies CASSETGPGGGYTF. The rearrangement uses TRBV6-5 and TRBJ1-2, with a tentative D call TRBD1 (6 bases). The CDR3 has 14 residues. V was trimmed by 5 bases and J by 7 bases, leaving 17 bases between them. In germline, CDR1 is MNHEY, CDR2 SVGAGI.

This sequence joins TRBV2 and TRBJ2-5; weak D call: TRBD1 (6 bases). The CDR3 has 14 residues. Germline CDR1 and CDR2: SNHLY and FYNNEI. Trimming left V 5 bases short and J 7 bases short, with 17 bases between. CDR3 sequence reads: CASSRQGSESTQYF. DNA of the CDR3: TGTGCCAGCAGTCGTCAGGGGAGTGAGTCGACCCAGTACTTC.

This clone turned up a few times. The J gene is TRBJ2-7, the V gene TRBV28; no clear D gene. The ends were cut back, 5 bases at V and 0 bases at J, with 5 bases in the middle. This CDR3 comprises 12 residues. Germline V gene sequence: CDR1 MDHEN, CDR2 SYDVKM. The CDR3 sequence: CASSHSSYEQYF. The CDR3 nucleotides are TGTGCCAGCAGTCACAGCTCCTACGAGCAGTACTTC. The entire variable domain, with the rest obtained from reference TRBV28 and TRBJ2-7, is as follows: DVKVTQSSRYLVKRTGEKVFLECVQDMDHENMFWYRQDPGLGLRLIYFSYDVKMKEKGDIPEGYSVSREKKERFSLILESASTNQTSMYLCASSHSSYEQYFGPGTRLTVT.

The V gene is TRBV10-1, the J gene TRBJ2-7; maybe TRBD2 (5 bases). The CDR3 is 11 residues long. CDR1 and CDR2 (germline): WNHNN, SYGVQD (reference sequence). The germline V and J ends were trimmed by 4 bases and 7 bases, with 8 bases remaining between them. In nucleotides, the CDR3 is TGCGCCAGCAGTGGAGGGTTGGAGCAGTACTTC. Protein: CASSGGLEQYF.

This clone was counted once. The chain combines TRBV28 with TRBJ1-5; 12 bases map to TRBD1. From germline, CDR1 is MDHEN and CDR2 SYDVKM. J lost 7 bases, V lost 1 base, and 5 bases had no gene match. The CDR3 length is 16 residues. CDR3 DNA: TGTGCCAGCAGTTTATCAGGGACAGGGGGCCGCCAGCCCCAGCATTTT. It encodes CASSLSGTGGRQPQHF.

In its sample, this clone was seen a few times. V usage is TRBV6-5 and J usage is TRBJ2-2; TRBD1 is a possible D gene (7 bases). V lost 5 bases, J lost 7 bases, and 14 bases lay in between. This CDR3 comprises 14 residues. Germline V gene sequence: CDR1 MNHEY, CDR2 SVGAGI. CDR3 in amino acids: CASSLGQGGGELFF. CDR3 DNA: TGTGCCAGCAGTCTGGGGCAGGGGGGCGGGGAGCTGTTTTTT.

CDR3 protein: CASSLGAGSNYGYTF. CDR3 bases: TGTGCCAGCAGCTTGGGAGCGGGGTCTAACTATGGCTACACCTTC. This chain links TRBV5-4 with TRBJ1-2, with D unresolved. Germline CDR1 and CDR2: SGHNT and YYREEE (reference sequence). The CDR3 loop spans 15 amino acids. V dropped 0 bases and J dropped 0 bases, with 9 bases sitting between them.

V is TRBV19 and J is TRBJ1-5, with 9 bases aligning to TRBD1. This CDR3 region has 15 residues. CDR1 and CDR2 from the germline V gene are LNHDA and SQIVND (reference sequence). Trimming cost V 5 bases and J 6 bases; bases outside gene matches: 8. CDR3 amino acids: CASSLGQGTRQPQHF. Written as DNA, the CDR3 is TGTGCCAGTAGTCTCGGACAGGGGACGCGTCAGCCCCAGCATTTT.

This clone was detected once. This chain links TRBV7-9 with TRBJ2-7; tentatively, D is TRBD2 (5 bases). This CDR3 comprises 11 residues. Germline-derived CDR1 and CDR2 are SEHNR and FQNEAQ (reference sequence). The V end was cut by 5 bases, the J end by 6 bases, with 8 bases between. The CDR3 protein is CASSESGEQYF. The CDR3 DNA reads TGTGCCAGCAGCGAGAGCGGCGAGCAGTACTTC.

This clone was found a few times. The genes are TRBV5-4 and TRBJ1-5, with D perhaps TRBD1 (5 bases). Between the trimmed V and J ends, which lost 2 bases and 5 bases, there was a span of 11 bases. Germline values: CDR1 SGHNT, CDR2 YYREEE (reference sequence). The CDR3 is 14 residues long. Written as DNA, the CDR3 is TGTGCCAGCAGCTTAGCAGGGAATGATCAGCCCCAGCATTTT. Its translation is CASSLAGNDQPQHF.

The V and J genes are TRBV2 and TRBJ1-2, with TRBD1 matching over 7 bases. In germline, CDR1 is SNHLY, CDR2 FYNNEI. The CDR3 is made up of 13 amino acids. V dropped 7 bases and J dropped 1; count of bases not matched to a gene: 3. The CDR3 sequence is CASKTGINYGYTF. CDR3 nucleotide sequence: TGTGCCAGCAAGACAGGGATTAACTATGGCTACACCTTC.

This clone was seen just once. The chain carries TRBV6-1 and TRBJ1-1; a weak D match, TRBD1 (6 bases). Germline assignment: CDR1 MNHNS and CDR2 SASEGT. Trimming removed 2 bases at V and 4 bases at J, with 14 bases between. This CDR3 region has 15 residues. The DNA for the CDR3 is TGTGCCAGCAGTGAATGGAGGGGAGGGGGCACTGAAGCTTTCTTT. This codes for CASSEWRGGGTEAFF.

V usage is TRBV7-6 and J usage is TRBJ2-7; 9 positions agree with TRBD1. The CDR3 has 17 amino acids. J gave up 5 bases and V 1 base, and 12 bases lay outside the gene matches. The germline CDR1 and CDR2 sequences are SGHVS and FNYEAQ. The DNA for the CDR3 is TGTGCCAGCAGCTTAGAAGGAACGGGACAGGGTCGCAACGAGCAGTACTTC. Its protein product is CASSLEGTGQGRNEQYF.

This chain joins TRBV25-1 and TRBJ1-6; no clear D. The CDR3 contains 14 residues. The V and J ends lost 6 bases and 4 bases respectively, with 10 bases between them. The germline CDR1 and CDR2 sequences are MGHDK and SYGVNS. As DNA, the CDR3 is TGTGCCAGCAGACGGACTGAGTATAATTCACCCCTCCACTTT. It translates to CASRRTEYNSPLHF.

The J gene is TRBJ2-7, the V gene TRBV2; maybe TRBD2 (5 bases). V was cut by 3 bases and J by 0 bases, with 12 bases left in between. Germline-derived CDR1 and CDR2 are SNHLY and FYNNEI. The CDR3 totals 15 residues. The CDR3 DNA is TGTGCCAGCAGTGAGCGGGTCATGAGCTCCTACGAGCAGTACTTC. Its translation: CASSERVMSSYEQYF. Full variable domain (missing parts from reference TRBV2 and TRBJ2-7): EPEVTQTPSHQVTQMGQEVILRCVPISNHLYFYWYRQILGQKVEFLVSFYNNEISEKSEIFDDQFSVERPDGSNFTLKIRSTKLEDSAMYFCASSERVMSSYEQYFGPGTRLTVT.

The chain carries TRBV19 and TRBJ1-1, with D uncertain. Deletions cut 0 bases from V and 1 base from J, with 12 bases between. The CDR3 has 16 residues. In germline, CDR1 is LNHDA, CDR2 SQIVND (reference sequence). The CDR3 DNA follows: TGTGCCAGTAGTATAGATCAGAGGGTGGGGAACACTGAAGCTTTCTTT. Residues: CASSIDQRVGNTEAFF.

This clone was counted a few times. The rearrangement joins TRBV6-1 to TRBJ1-1; D remains ambiguous. The CDR3 is 14 amino acids. Germline V lookup: CDR1 MNHNS, CDR2 SASEGT. V lost 6 bases to trimming and J lost 4 bases, with 15 bases between them. Here the CDR3 reads CASSLLNEGTEAFF. As DNA, the CDR3 is TGTGCCAGCAGCTTACTCAACGAGGGCACTGAAGCTTTCTTT.

V is TRBV19 and J is TRBJ2-7, with D possibly being TRBD2 (5 bases). V was cut by 5 bases and J by 0 bases, with 14 bases left in between. This CDR3 contains 15 residues. In germline, CDR1 is LNHDA, CDR2 SQIVND (reference sequence). CDR3 sequence (DNA): TGTGCCAGTAGTCCCCTCTGGGAGAACTCCTACGAGCAGTACTTC. Residues: CASSPLWENSYEQYF.

This clone showed up just once. The chain is built from TRBV5-1 and TRBJ1-1; 7 nucleotides align to TRBD1. Per the germline V gene, CDR1 is SGHRS and CDR2 is YFSETQ. The junction had 6 bases not matched to a gene; V was cut back by 4 bases and J by 3 bases. The CDR3 is 14 amino acids. CDR3 in DNA: TGCGCCAGCAGCCACGGGACAGCTTACACTGAAGCTTTCTTT. Translated, it gives CASSHGTAYTEAFF.

This clone has just a few counts. The rearrangement links TRBV19 to TRBJ1-1; TRBD1 is a possible D gene (5 bases). Germline-derived CDR1 and CDR2 are LNHDA and SQIVND (reference sequence). Trimming took off 7 bases at V and 10 bases at J, with 25 bases between the two ends. The CDR3 has 15 amino acids. This chain's CDR3 is CASTPGGSGDYGAFF. The DNA of the CDR3 is TGTGCCAGTACCCCTGGGGGGTCCGGGGATTATGGAGCTTTCTTT.

There are a few counts of this clone. This CDR3 reads CASSLNQGGSGNTIYF. The CDR3 DNA reads TGCGCCAGCAGCTTGAATCAGGGAGGATCTGGAAACACCATATATTTT. The genes are TRBV5-1 and TRBJ1-3, with D perhaps matching TRBD1 (5 bases). V dropped 1 base and J dropped 1 base, with 12 bases sitting between them. Germline loops: CDR1 SGHRS, CDR2 YFSETQ. The CDR3 runs 16 residues.

The chain has TRBV6-6 and TRBJ1-3; D remains unclear. Germline V gene lookup returns CDR1 MNHNY and CDR2 SVGAGI (reference sequence). Deletions cut 2 bases from V and 6 bases from J, with 14 bases between. The length of the CDR3 is 15 residues. In nucleotides, the CDR3 is TGTGCCAGCAGTTACGACCCTGGGCGTCCAAACACCATATATTTT. Its translation is CASSYDPGRPNTIYF.